This section outlines one T cell receptor (beta chain) sequence together with its context. Its antigen remains unidentified. A quantitative 5'-RACE method, one with molecular barcodes, was used to make TCR beta libraries. TCRdb reanalysed the 5' RACE reads using MiXCR and keeps one entry per CDR3 protein. This table holds roughly 230,000 distinct CDR3 sequences, 7% to 10% found once. This sample was taken from a study of CD8 T cells in ankylosing spondylitis. Findings and caveats of the study: Past studies reported some motif variants in reactive arthritis synovial fluid and blood.

Germline CDR1 SGHAT, CDR2 FQNNGV. The CDR3 runs to 17 residues. J was trimmed by 4 bases and V by 1 base; bases with no gene match: 11. This rearrangement joins TRBV11-2 to TRBJ2-3; 7 positions match TRBD1. The receptor was isolated from a female donor with ankylosing spondylitis or in good health (not recorded which). The specimen sequenced was blood, either unsorted or a sorted T cell fraction (not recorded which). CDR3: CASSLGLRQGRPDTQYF. CDR3 bases: TGTGCCAGCAGCTTAGGTCTCAGACAGGGCCGGCCAGATACGCAGTATTTT.